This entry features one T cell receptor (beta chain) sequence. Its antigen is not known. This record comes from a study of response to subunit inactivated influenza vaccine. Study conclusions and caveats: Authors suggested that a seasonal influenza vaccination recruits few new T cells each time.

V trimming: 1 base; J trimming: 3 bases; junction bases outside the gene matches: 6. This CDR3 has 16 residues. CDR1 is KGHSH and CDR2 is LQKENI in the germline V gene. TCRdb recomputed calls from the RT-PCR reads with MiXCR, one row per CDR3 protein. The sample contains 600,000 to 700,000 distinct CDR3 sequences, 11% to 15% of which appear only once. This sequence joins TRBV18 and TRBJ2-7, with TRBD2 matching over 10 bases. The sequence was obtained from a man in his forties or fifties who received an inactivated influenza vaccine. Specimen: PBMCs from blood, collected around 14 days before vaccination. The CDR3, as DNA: TGTGCCAGCTCACCACTGCAAGCGGGAGGGAACTACGAGCAGTACTTC. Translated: CASSPLQAGGNYEQYF.